The 31 T cell receptor beta chains below all came from one sample that was sequenced in a study of CD8 T cells in Susac syndrome. Reverse transcription of roughly 0.5 to 1 ug RNA was carried out with random hexamers. TCRdb reprocessed the immunoSEQ multiplex PCR reads with MiXCR, giving one entry per CDR3 protein. The sample carries 180,000 or so distinct CDR3 sequences, around 94% recorded once. Material for sequencing was CD4+ T cells from PBMCs. These receptors all come from a human donor in good health.

The V call is TRBV9, the J call TRBJ1-6; a possible D gene is TRBD1 (6 bases). V was pared by 10 bases and J by 8 bases, with 10 bases between. Looked up from germline, CDR1 is SGDLS and CDR2 is YYNGEE. CDR3 length equals 11 residues. The CDR3 sequence: CAGGGDSPLHF. The DNA for the CDR3 is TGTGCCGGAGGGGGGGATTCACCCCTCCACTTT.

The genes are TRBV3-1 and TRBJ2-1; D unresolved. The ends were cut back, 1 base at V and 15 bases at J, with 13 bases in the middle. This CDR3 contains 12 residues. In germline, CDR1 is LGHDT, CDR2 YNNKEL (reference sequence). The chain's CDR3 is CASSQVWTSRFF. CDR3 DNA: TGTGCCAGCAGCCAAGTCTGGACCAGCAGGTTCTTC.

The chain has TRBV12-3 or TRBV12-4 and TRBJ2-7; the D gene is possibly TRBD1 (5 bases). V was pared by 3 bases and J by 5 bases, with 11 bases between. This CDR3 is 13 amino acids long. The CDR3 is CASSLSGSDEQYF. In DNA form, the CDR3 reads TGTGCCAGCAGTTTGTCAGGGTCCGACGAGCAGTACTTC.

The chain uses TRBV14 and TRBJ1-6; 10 bases match TRBD1. The CDR3 totals 15 residues. The V and J ends lost 4 bases and 10 bases, in that order; junction bases with no gene match: 7. Germline assignment: CDR1 SGHDN and CDR2 FVKESK. CDR3: CASSPQTGGWSPLHF. The DNA of the CDR3 is TGTGCCAGCAGCCCCCAGACAGGGGGCTGGTCACCCCTCCACTTT.

The chain uses TRBV29-1 and TRBJ2-1, with 8 bases that match TRBD2. The CDR3 loop spans 14 amino acids. The germline CDR1 and CDR2 sequences are SQVTM and ANQGSEA. The junction had 9 bases not matched to a gene; V was cut back by 2 bases and J by 9 bases. The CDR3 spells CSVELASGLTEQFF. The CDR3, as DNA: TGCAGCGTTGAATTGGCTAGCGGGTTAACTGAGCAGTTCTTC.

The count of this clonotype is one. The genes are TRBV3-1 and TRBJ2-7; D might be TRBD2 (7 bases). Looked up from germline, CDR1 is LGHDT and CDR2 is YNNKEL (reference sequence). The CDR3 has 12 residues. Trimming shortened V by 4 bases and J by 7 bases, and 11 bases separated the two germline ends. The CDR3 region has the DNA TGTGCCAGCAGCCGCGGGGGCTGGGAGCAGTACTTC. Protein sequence: CASSRGGWEQYF.

The genes are TRBV9 and TRBJ2-5; TRBD1 is a possible D gene (5 bases). Trimming left V 0 bases short and J 7 bases short, with 13 bases between. Germline V gene lookup returns CDR1 SGDLS and CDR2 YYNGEE. This CDR3 has 14 residues. The CDR3 reads CASSVGGQPGTQYF. The CDR3 nucleotides are TGTGCCAGCAGCGTAGGGGGCCAACCGGGGACCCAGTACTTC.

This chain links TRBV9 with TRBJ1-1; TRBD1 aligns across 11 bases. V dropped 3 bases and J dropped 4; count of bases not matched to a gene: 2. The CDR3 covers 14 residues. Germline values: CDR1 SGDLS, CDR2 YYNGEE. The CDR3 loop is CASSEGQGGTEAFF. In DNA form, the CDR3 reads TGTGCCAGCAGCGAGGGACAGGGGGGCACTGAAGCTTTCTTT. Combining the CDR3 with reference TRBV9 and TRBJ1-1 gives the whole variable domain DSGVTQTPKHLITATGQRVTLRCSPRSGDLSVYWYQQSLDQGLQFLIQYYNGEERAKGNILERFSAQQFPDLHSELNLSSLELGDSALYFCASSEGQGGTEAFFGQGTRLTVV.

The V gene is TRBV15, the J gene TRBJ2-3; D is ambiguous. CDR1 is LNHNV, CDR2 YYDKDF, per germline (reference sequence). V lost 4 bases and J lost 4, with 6 bases in between. The length of the CDR3 is 12 residues. CDR3 nucleotide sequence: TGTGCCACCAGCAAGATGGCAGATACGCAGTATTTT. This translates into CATSKMADTQYF.

The V and J genes are TRBV10-3 and TRBJ1-2, with D possibly being TRBD1 (5 bases). CDR1 and CDR2 from the germline V gene are ENHRY and SYGVKD. Trimming took off 6 bases at V and 0 bases at J, with 14 bases between the two ends. The CDR3 is made up of 15 amino acids. The CDR3 reads CAIRERDGSNYGYTF. The CDR3 DNA follows: TGTGCCATCAGGGAACGGGACGGATCTAACTATGGCTACACCTTC.

This clonotype came up once. This chain uses TRBV24-1 with TRBJ2-1; 7 nucleotides align to TRBD2. This CDR3 has 14 amino acids. Germline V gives CDR1 KGHDR, CDR2 SFDVKD. The V gene end was trimmed by 5 bases and the J gene end by 10 bases; junction bases not matched to a gene: 10. CDR3 in amino acids: CATSGPSGISEQFF. The CDR3, as DNA: TGTGCCACCAGTGGTCCTAGCGGAATCAGCGAGCAGTTCTTC.

V is TRBV25-1 and J is TRBJ2-1, with a tentative D call TRBD2 (6 bases). CDR1 MGHDK and CDR2 SYGVNS come from the germline V gene. Trimming took 4 bases from V and 1 from J, leaving 14 bases between them. The CDR3 runs to 16 residues. The CDR3 DNA reads TGTGCCAGCAGTGTCGGGGGAAGGAGGTCCTACAATGAGCAGTTCTTC. Its protein is CASSVGGRRSYNEQFF.

The rearrangement uses TRBV9 and TRBJ1-6, with TRBD1 matching 11 bases. This CDR3 is 16 amino acids long. The junction had 5 bases not matched to a gene; V was cut back by 3 bases and J by 6 bases. In germline, CDR1 is SGDLS, CDR2 YYNGEE. CDR3 sequence reads: CASSGPGTGGNSPLHF. CDR3 in DNA: TGTGCCAGCAGCGGCCCCGGGACAGGGGGTAATTCACCCCTCCACTTT. The variable domain in full, completed from reference TRBV9 and TRBJ1-6, reads DSGVTQTPKHLITATGQRVTLRCSPRSGDLSVYWYQQSLDQGLQFLIQYYNGEERAKGNILERFSAQQFPDLHSELNLSSLELGDSALYFCASSGPGTGGNSPLHFGNGTRLTVT.

The rearrangement joins TRBV5-1 to TRBJ2-5; 7 bases line up with TRBD1. The V gene end was trimmed by 4 bases and the J gene end by 2 bases; junction bases not matched to a gene: 8. Germline-derived CDR1 and CDR2 are SGHRS and YFSETQ. This CDR3 is 15 amino acids long. This CDR3 reads CASSRVGTDQETQYF. CDR3 in DNA: TGCGCCAGCAGCCGTGTGGGGACAGATCAAGAGACCCAGTACTTC. Variable domain in full (rest from reference TRBV5-1 and TRBJ2-5): KAGVTQTPRYLIKTRGQQVTLSCSPISGHRSVSWYQQTPGQGLQFLFEYFSETQRNKGNFPGRFSGRQFSNSRSEMNVSTLELGDSALYLCASSRVGTDQETQYFGPGTRLLVL.

The chain employs TRBV20-1 and TRBJ1-6, with D maybe TRBD1 (6 bases). CDR3 size: 14 residues. Germline loops: CDR1 DFQATT, CDR2 SNEGSKA (reference sequence). Deletions cut 5 bases from V and 7 bases from J, with 15 bases between. The CDR3 reads CSAAQGNGNSPLHF. The CDR3 DNA is TGCAGTGCTGCACAGGGAAATGGGAATTCACCCCTCCACTTT.

The rearrangement joins TRBV5-4 to TRBJ1-6; a weak D match, TRBD1 (6 bases). Germline V gene data show CDR1 as SGHNT and CDR2 as YYREEE (reference sequence). The CDR3 runs to 15 residues. V was pared by 4 bases and J by 7 bases, with 15 bases between. In DNA form, the CDR3 reads TGTGCCAGCAGCCGTCGACAGGACTTCAATTCACCCCTCCACTTT. As protein: CASSRRQDFNSPLHF. Complete variable domain (other parts from reference TRBV5-4 and TRBJ1-6): ETGVTQSPTHLIKTRGQQVTLRCSSQSGHNTVSWYQQALGQGPQFIFQYYREEENGRGNFPPRFSGLQFPNYSSELNVNALELDDSALYLCASSRRQDFNSPLHFGNGTRLTVT.

This clonotype was recorded once. CDR3 region: CASSQDGGANTQYF. The CDR3 DNA reads TGTGCCAGCAGCCAAGATGGGGGTGCGAATACGCAGTATTTT. This chain connects TRBV3-1 to TRBJ2-3; perhaps D is TRBD1 or TRBD2 (5 bases each). V was shortened by 0 bases and J by 7 bases, with 11 bases between the two germline ends. The CDR3 contains 14 residues. Germline CDR1 is LGHDT and CDR2 is YNNKEL (reference sequence).

The count of this clonotype is one. V usage is TRBV5-1 and J usage is TRBJ2-3; 11 bases map to TRBD1. Looked up from germline, CDR1 is SGHRS and CDR2 is YFSETQ. Trimming at V came to 7 bases and at J to 0 bases, leaving 10 bases not matched to a gene. This CDR3 comprises 17 residues. This chain's CDR3 is CASGTGGQAFSTDTQYF. CDR3 DNA sequence: TGCGCCAGCGGGACAGGGGGTCAAGCTTTTAGCACAGATACGCAGTATTTT.

The chain uses TRBV30 and TRBJ2-7; 10 bases align to TRBD1. The CDR3 runs to 15 residues. Germline CDR1 reads GTSNPN; CDR2 reads SVGIG (reference sequence). After removal of 3 bases from V and 6 bases from J, the junction contained 11 bases not matched to a gene. Written as DNA, the CDR3 is TGTGCCTGGAGCCTGCCGGGGACAGGGGTAGTCGAGCAGTACTTC. It specifies CAWSLPGTGVVEQYF.

This rearrangement joins TRBV15 to TRBJ2-2; 8 bases match TRBD1. Trimming cost V 4 bases and J 8 bases; bases outside gene matches: 9. This CDR3 contains 15 residues. Germline loops: CDR1 LNHNV, CDR2 YYDKDF (reference sequence). CDR3 protein: CATSKDRESSGELFF. CDR3 bases: TGTGCCACCAGCAAGGACAGGGAGAGCTCAGGGGAGCTGTTTTTT.

The chain has TRBV9 and TRBJ1-6; D gene ambiguous. Per germline, CDR1 SGDLS and CDR2 YYNGEE. CDR3 length: 14 amino acids. V was clipped by 0 bases and J by 6 bases, with 7 bases between them. CDR3 loop: CASSVEGFNSPLHF. CDR3 in DNA: TGTGCCAGCAGCGTAGAAGGGTTTAATTCACCCCTCCACTTT.

This chain links TRBV27 with TRBJ2-1; D remains ambiguous. V was pared by 0 bases and J by 5 bases, with 5 bases between. The CDR3 contains 13 residues. Germline loops: CDR1 MNHEY, CDR2 SMNVEV (reference sequence). The CDR3 DNA is TGTGCCAGCAGTTTATCATTCCACAATGAGCAGTTCTTC. It yields the protein CASSLSFHNEQFF.

The genes are TRBV29-1 and TRBJ2-1, with D possibly TRBD1 on 5 matching bases. This CDR3 region has 10 residues. The germline V gene has CDR1 SQVTM and CDR2 ANQGSEA. This CDR3 reads CSVQGYEQFF. The CDR3 DNA reads TGCAGTGTGCAGGGATATGAGCAGTTCTTC.

V and J are TRBV24-1 and TRBJ1-1, with D tentatively TRBD1 (5 bases). Trimming stripped 9 bases from V and 0 bases from J, with 16 bases between. This CDR3 is built from 15 residues. The germline V gene encodes CDR1 KGHDR and CDR2 SFDVKD. The CDR3 reads CATSLVGEMNTEAFF. The CDR3 DNA reads as TGTGCCACCTCCCTGGTGGGGGAAATGAACACTGAAGCTTTCTTT.

The rearrangement links TRBV29-1 to TRBJ1-5, with 7 bases lining up with TRBD1. The V and J ends lost 4 bases and 11 bases, in that order; junction bases with no gene match: 8. This CDR3 comprises 12 residues. CDR1 is SQVTM and CDR2 is ANQGSEA in the germline V gene. The CDR3 region is CSVGDRVGAQHF. The CDR3 nucleotides are TGCAGCGTTGGCGACAGGGTAGGAGCCCAGCATTTT. The complete variable domain, with remaining parts taken from reference TRBV29-1 and TRBJ1-5, reads SAVISQKPSRDICQRGTSLTIQCQVDSQVTMMFWYRQQPGQSLTLIATANQGSEATYESGFVIDKFPISRPNLTFSTLTVSNMSPEDSSIYLCSVGDRVGAQHFGDGTRLSIL.

The gene calls are TRBV7-8 and TRBJ1-3, with 7 bases identical to TRBD1. This CDR3 spans 15 amino acids. V lost 5 bases and J lost 4; bases outside the gene matches: 8. CDR1 and CDR2 (germline): SGHVS, FQNEAQ. The CDR3 protein is CASSPQTGFGNTIYF. CDR3 in DNA: TGTGCCAGCAGCCCCCAGACAGGGTTCGGAAACACCATATATTTT.

The chain employs TRBV7-2 and TRBJ1-1; D is unclear. Trimming took 1 base from V and 5 from J, leaving 8 bases between them. This CDR3 has 13 residues. CDR1 is SGHTA, CDR2 FQGNSA, per germline. As DNA, the CDR3 is TGTGCCAGCAGCTTAGACCCGGGGACTGAAGCTTTCTTT. Its translation is CASSLDPGTEAFF.

The V call is TRBV20-1, the J call TRBJ2-3, with D perhaps matching TRBD1 (5 bases). The CDR3 loop spans 11 amino acids. The V gene lost 6 bases and the J gene lost 11 bases, with 15 bases spanning the gap. CDR1 and CDR2 (germline): DFQATT, SNEGSKA (reference sequence). The CDR3 region has the DNA TGCAGTGCACCGACGGACAATAAGCAGTATTTT. It yields the protein CSAPTDNKQYF.

The gene calls are TRBV9 and TRBJ2-3, with D tentatively TRBD2 (6 bases). CDR1 and CDR2 (germline): SGDLS, YYNGEE. The CDR3 covers 13 residues. Trimming took off 3 bases at V and 12 bases at J, with 17 bases between the two ends. The CDR3 DNA follows: TGTGCCAGCAGCGGAGAGTTACGGGGGACCCAGTATTTT. It yields the protein CASSGELRGTQYF.

Concerning this clonotype: Sequence at one end of the junction differs from germline and may be a read error. V is TRBV7-7 and J is TRBJ2-7, with TRBD1 identical over 7 bases. This CDR3 spans 15 amino acids. Germline assignment: CDR1 SSHAT and CDR2 FNYEAQ (reference sequence). The DNA for the CDR3 is TGTGCTAGCAGCTTAGCCCCGGGACAGACTTACGAGCAGTACTTC. This translates into CASSLAPGQTYEQYF. Combining the CDR3 with reference TRBV7-7 and TRBJ2-7 gives the whole variable domain GAGVSQSPRYKVTKRGQDVTLRCDPISSHATLYWYQQALGQGPEFLTYFNYEAQPDKSGLPSDRFSAERPEGSISTLTIQRTEQRDSAMYRCASSLAPGQTYEQYFGPGTRLTVT.

V gene TRBV27 combines with J gene TRBJ1-1; D remains unclear. The CDR3 sequence is 13 residues long. V dropped 7 bases and J dropped 7 bases, with 16 bases sitting between them. CDR1 and CDR2 (germline): MNHEY, SMNVEV (reference sequence). CDR3 region: CASMWQRGFEAFF. The CDR3 bases are TGTGCCAGCATGTGGCAGAGAGGGTTTGAAGCTTTCTTT.